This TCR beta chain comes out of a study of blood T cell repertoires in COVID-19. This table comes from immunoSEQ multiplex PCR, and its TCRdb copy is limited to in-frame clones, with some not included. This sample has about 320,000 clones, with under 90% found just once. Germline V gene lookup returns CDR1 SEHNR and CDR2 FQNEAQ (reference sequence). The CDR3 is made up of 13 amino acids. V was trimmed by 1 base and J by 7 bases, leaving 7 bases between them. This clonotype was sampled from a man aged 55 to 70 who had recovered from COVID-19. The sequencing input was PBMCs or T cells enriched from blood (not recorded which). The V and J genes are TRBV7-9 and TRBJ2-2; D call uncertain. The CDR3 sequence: CASSLVIGGELFF. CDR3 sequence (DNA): TGTGCCAGCAGCTTAGTGATCGGCGGGGAGCTGTTTTTT.